This TCR beta chain was retrieved from a study of blood T cell repertoires in COVID-19. Study summary: Nucleic acid was either cDNA or gDNA, and it came from T cells, B-cell-depleted T cells, or PBMCs.

Germline V CDR1 and CDR2: MGHRA, YSYEKL. The ends were cut back, 4 bases at V and 2 bases at J, with 14 bases in the middle. CDR3 length equals 15 residues. TCRdb keeps only in-frame clones here, not all; method: immunoSEQ multiplex PCR. The repertoire holds over 250,000 clones, with around 86% as singletons. The sample taken for sequencing was peripheral blood. The TCR sequence derives from a man between 40 and 49 years old who had recovered from COVID-19. V usage is TRBV4-1 and J usage is TRBJ1-2; tentatively, D is TRBD1 (6 bases). The CDR3 DNA follows: TGCGCCAGCAGCCTCGCGGGGGCAGGCAACTATGGCTACACCTTC. Its protein product is CASSLAGAGNYGYTF.